The rows below give T cell receptor beta chains drawn from one sample of a study of identical twins. In TCRdb, the 5' RACE reads were re-called with MiXCR into one record per CDR3 protein. The sample has about 100,000 distinct CDR3 sequences, 5.5% to 7% seen once. The sequenced sample consisted of memory T cells sorted from blood. Source of these receptors: a woman aged 45-59 years in good health. CDR3s include the opening cysteine and the closing phenylalanine or tryptophan. The order of the fields is CDR3 DNA, CDR3 protein, V gene, J gene, clone size, D gene. A D gene is named only where the DNA matches it firmly. Size tells how often a clone was seen (once, few, many) or the class of an expanded clone, and some rows leave it out.

CDR3nt: TGTGCCAGCAGCCACGTTGCAGACCAGTACTTC; CDR3aa: CASSHVADQYF; v_gene: TRBV3-1; j_gene: TRBJ2-5; abundance: many; d_gene: NA
CDR3nt: TGTGCCAGCAGGAGCAGGGTGTACTATGGCTACACCTTC; CDR3aa: CASRSRVYYGYTF; v_gene: TRBV6-5; j_gene: TRBJ1-2; abundance: many; d_gene: NA
CDR3nt: TGTGCCAGCAGCTTCGACAGTACCTATGGCTACACCTTC; CDR3aa: CASSFDSTYGYTF; v_gene: TRBV11-2; j_gene: TRBJ1-2; abundance: few; d_gene: NA
CDR3nt: TGTGCCTGGAGTGAGCTAGCGGGAGGGGGCAATGAGCAGTTCTTC; CDR3aa: CAWSELAGGGNEQFF; v_gene: TRBV30; j_gene: TRBJ2-1; abundance: few; d_gene: TRBD2
CDR3nt: TGCAGTGCTGGACGGATCAATCAGCCCCAGCATTTT; CDR3aa: CSAGRINQPQHF; v_gene: TRBV20-1; j_gene: TRBJ1-5; abundance: NA; d_gene: NA
CDR3nt: TGCAGCGCCCGACAAAATGCGGACACCGGGGAGCTGTTTTTT; CDR3aa: CSARQNADTGELFF; v_gene: TRBV29-1; j_gene: TRBJ2-2; abundance: many; d_gene: NA
CDR3nt: NA; CDR3aa: CASRGLAAQGSCFF; v_gene: TRBV3-1; j_gene: TRBJ2-2; abundance: NA; d_gene: NA
CDR3nt: TGTGCCAGCAGCTTAATGCAGGGGGCCGAAGAGACCCAGTACTTC; CDR3aa: CASSLMQGAEETQYF; v_gene: TRBV7-6; j_gene: TRBJ2-5; abundance: NA; d_gene: TRBD1
CDR3nt: TGTGCCATTCCCCGAGGGCGCGAAGAGACCCAGTACTTC; CDR3aa: CAIPRGREETQYF; v_gene: TRBV7-9; j_gene: TRBJ2-5; abundance: medium-sized; d_gene: NA
CDR3nt: TGCAGTGCTAGAGTCCCCTATGGCGGGAGGGCCAGAGATACGCAGTATTTT; CDR3aa: CSARVPYGGRARDTQYF; v_gene: TRBV20-1; j_gene: TRBJ2-3; abundance: many; d_gene: TRBD2
CDR3nt: TGTGCCAGCAGTCCCAGGGACTTGTACAATGAGCAGTTCTTC; CDR3aa: CASSPRDLYNEQFF; v_gene: TRBV28; j_gene: TRBJ2-1; abundance: many; d_gene: NA
CDR3nt: TGTGCCAGCAGTACAGGGTCCTCGGATACGCAGTATTTT; CDR3aa: CASSTGSSDTQYF; v_gene: TRBV6-5; j_gene: TRBJ2-3; abundance: many; d_gene: NA
CDR3nt: TGCAGTGCTGAGGACAGAACTAATTCACCCCTCCACTTT; CDR3aa: CSAEDRTNSPLHF; v_gene: TRBV20-1; j_gene: TRBJ1-6; abundance: NA; d_gene: NA
CDR3nt: TGCAGTGCCAACGCCGGGCACCGCGATACGCAGTATTTT; CDR3aa: CSANAGHRDTQYF; v_gene: TRBV20-1; j_gene: TRBJ2-3; abundance: many; d_gene: NA
CDR3nt: TGTGCCAGCAGTTTAGCGGGAGGCACCACAGATACGCAGTATTTT; CDR3aa: CASSLAGGTTDTQYF; v_gene: TRBV6-6; j_gene: TRBJ2-3; abundance: many; d_gene: TRBD2
CDR3nt: TGTGCCAGCAGTGAAGGGTCTAGCGGAGTGACGAACTTC; CDR3aa: CASSEGSSGVTNF; v_gene: TRBV6-1; j_gene: TRBJ2-4; abundance: few; d_gene: TRBD2
CDR3nt: TGTGCCAGCAGACGCGGACAGGTCCGTCCCGGAAACACCATATATTTT; CDR3aa: CASRRGQVRPGNTIYF; v_gene: TRBV11-2; j_gene: TRBJ1-3; abundance: many; d_gene: TRBD1
CDR3nt: TGCGCCAGCAGCCATCCCTCGGGACAAAGCTTTGTGAACACTGAAGCTTTCTTT; CDR3aa: CASSHPSGQSFVNTEAFF; v_gene: TRBV4-1; j_gene: TRBJ1-1; abundance: many; d_gene: NA
CDR3nt: TGTGCCAGCAGAGGGGGACTAGCGGGACCATACAATGAGCAGTTCTTC; CDR3aa: CASRGGLAGPYNEQFF; v_gene: TRBV2; j_gene: TRBJ2-1; abundance: many; d_gene: TRBD2
CDR3nt: TGTGCCAGCAGTTTAGCGCCTAGCGGGAGAATGGTACTATTCTTC; CDR3aa: CASSLAPSGRMVLFF; v_gene: TRBV12-3/TRBV12-4; j_gene: TRBJ2-1; abundance: few; d_gene: TRBD2
CDR3nt: TGTGCCAGCAGCCAAATCGGCGGGAGGGTTGAGCAGTTCTTC; CDR3aa: CASSQIGGRVEQFF; v_gene: TRBV4-2; j_gene: TRBJ2-1; abundance: few; d_gene: TRBD2
CDR3nt: TGCGCCAGCAGCCAAAGCGGGACCAACACCGGGGAGCTGTTTTTT; CDR3aa: CASSQSGTNTGELFF; v_gene: TRBV5-1; j_gene: TRBJ2-2; abundance: many; d_gene: TRBD2
CDR3nt: TGTGCCAGCAGTTTGGGACAGGGAGGCAACTACGAGCAGTACTTC; CDR3aa: CASSLGQGGNYEQYF; v_gene: TRBV27; j_gene: TRBJ2-7; abundance: many; d_gene: TRBD1
CDR3nt: TGTGCCAGCTCGACACCACTGGGGACTAGCAGCTACGAGCAGTACTTC; CDR3aa: CASSTPLGTSSYEQYF; v_gene: TRBV18; j_gene: TRBJ2-7; abundance: many; d_gene: TRBD2
CDR3nt: TGTGCCAGCAGCGTAGGGGTAGCTTCGATCAATGAGCAGTTCTTC; CDR3aa: CASSVGVASINEQFF; v_gene: TRBV9; j_gene: TRBJ2-1; abundance: many; d_gene: NA
CDR3nt: TGTGCCAGCTCAACGAGGAGCTCCTACAATGAGCAGTTCTTC; CDR3aa: CASSTRSSYNEQFF; v_gene: TRBV18; j_gene: TRBJ2-1; abundance: many; d_gene: NA
CDR3nt: TGTGCCAGTATGGGGGTAAACACCGGGGAGCTGTTTTTT; CDR3aa: CASMGVNTGELFF; v_gene: TRBV19; j_gene: TRBJ2-2; abundance: NA; d_gene: NA
CDR3nt: TGTGCCAGCAGCTCCCCTCGGACAGAGGAGTTGGACCAGTACTTC; CDR3aa: CASSSPRTEELDQYF; v_gene: TRBV11-2; j_gene: TRBJ2-5; abundance: many; d_gene: NA
CDR3nt: TGCGCCAGCAGCTTCGAGGGAGGGCCCCCAGATACGCAGTATTTT; CDR3aa: CASSFEGGPPDTQYF; v_gene: TRBV5-1; j_gene: TRBJ2-3; abundance: NA; d_gene: TRBD2
CDR3nt: TGTGCCAGCAGCTGGACAGGGGTGCACGCTGAAGCTTTCTTT; CDR3aa: CASSWTGVHAEAFF; v_gene: TRBV13; j_gene: TRBJ1-1; abundance: many; d_gene: TRBD1
CDR3nt: TGTGCCTGGAGTGTCGGCATAAACTATGGCTACACCTTC; CDR3aa: CAWSVGINYGYTF; v_gene: TRBV30; j_gene: TRBJ1-2; abundance: NA; d_gene: NA
CDR3nt: TGTGCCAGCAGTGGACACAGTATCAATGAGCAGTTCTTC; CDR3aa: CASSGHSINEQFF; v_gene: TRBV6-1; j_gene: TRBJ2-1; abundance: NA; d_gene: NA
CDR3nt: TGTGCCAGCAGCGTAACCAACAATGAGCAGTTCTTC; CDR3aa: CASSVTNNEQFF; v_gene: TRBV9; j_gene: TRBJ2-1; abundance: many; d_gene: NA
CDR3nt: TGCGCCAGCAGCCAGAACCCCCCGGGCCGATGGACGAACACCGGGGAGCTGTTTTTT; CDR3aa: CASSQNPPGRWTNTGELFF; v_gene: TRBV4-1; j_gene: TRBJ2-2; abundance: NA; d_gene: NA
CDR3nt: TGCGCCAGCAGTCAATCCCGGGCACTCTACGAGCAGTACTTC; CDR3aa: CASSQSRALYEQYF; v_gene: TRBV23-1; j_gene: TRBJ2-7; abundance: NA; d_gene: NA
CDR3nt: TGTGCCAGCAGCCCTAACAGGGGAAGGGGCTACACCTTC; CDR3aa: CASSPNRGRGYTF; v_gene: TRBV5-6; j_gene: TRBJ1-2; abundance: few; d_gene: TRBD1
CDR3nt: TGTGCCAGTAGTATAAGCCAGGGGGGCACAGATACGCAGTATTTT; CDR3aa: CASSISQGGTDTQYF; v_gene: TRBV19; j_gene: TRBJ2-3; abundance: NA; d_gene: TRBD1
CDR3nt: TGTGCCAGCAGCGTAGCTGGGACTAGGTCCAATGAGCAGTTCTTC; CDR3aa: CASSVAGTRSNEQFF; v_gene: TRBV9; j_gene: TRBJ2-1; abundance: many; d_gene: TRBD2
CDR3nt: TGCGCCAGCAGCTTGGTGCGTGGAAATGAAAAACTGTTTTTT; CDR3aa: CASSLVRGNEKLFF; v_gene: TRBV5-1; j_gene: TRBJ1-4; abundance: many; d_gene: NA
CDR3nt: TGCGCCAGCAGCTTGGGGACTTTTGTCTACGAGCAGTACTTC; CDR3aa: CASSLGTFVYEQYF; v_gene: TRBV5-1; j_gene: TRBJ2-7; abundance: many; d_gene: NA
CDR3nt: TGTGCCAGCAGCCAATACCAAGAGACCCAGTACTTC; CDR3aa: CASSQYQETQYF; v_gene: TRBV14; j_gene: TRBJ2-5; abundance: many; d_gene: NA
CDR3nt: TGCAGCGTTGAGTTAGGCTACACCGGGGAGCTGTTTTTT; CDR3aa: CSVELGYTGELFF; v_gene: TRBV29-1; j_gene: TRBJ2-2; abundance: many; d_gene: NA
CDR3nt: TGCAGCGTTGATTCAGGGACTAGGAACACCGGGGAGCTGTTTTTT; CDR3aa: CSVDSGTRNTGELFF; v_gene: TRBV29-1; j_gene: TRBJ2-2; abundance: many; d_gene: TRBD2
CDR3nt: TGTGCCAGCAGCCAAGATTCAAGGCTAGCGGGAGGTACAGATACGCAGTATTTT; CDR3aa: CASSQDSRLAGGTDTQYF; v_gene: TRBV14; j_gene: TRBJ2-3; abundance: many; d_gene: TRBD2
CDR3nt: TGTGCCACCAGCTCTCCACGGACTCTGAAGGGCTACAATGAGCAGTTCTTC; CDR3aa: CATSSPRTLKGYNEQFF; v_gene: TRBV15; j_gene: TRBJ2-1; abundance: few; d_gene: NA
CDR3nt: TGCGCCAGCAGCTTGGCCGATTGGAGCTCCGGGGAGACCCAGTACTTC; CDR3aa: CASSLADWSSGETQYF; v_gene: TRBV5-1; j_gene: TRBJ2-5; abundance: many; d_gene: NA
CDR3nt: TGTGCCAGCAGTAGAGATCCTGGTTCGGCTTTCTTT; CDR3aa: CASSRDPGSAFF; v_gene: TRBV6-5; j_gene: TRBJ1-1; abundance: many; d_gene: NA
CDR3nt: TGCAGTGCTAGAGATCACAGGGAGTACCAAGAGACCCAGTACTTC; CDR3aa: CSARDHREYQETQYF; v_gene: TRBV20-1; j_gene: TRBJ2-5; abundance: many; d_gene: NA
CDR3nt: TGCGCCAGCAGCCAGATTAGCGGGAGGGCCCTCAATGAGCAGTTCTTC; CDR3aa: CASSQISGRALNEQFF; v_gene: TRBV4-1; j_gene: TRBJ2-1; abundance: many; d_gene: TRBD2
CDR3nt: TGTGCCAGCAGCTTAAAAACCTTCTCCTACGAGCAGTACTTC; CDR3aa: CASSLKTFSYEQYF; v_gene: TRBV7-8; j_gene: TRBJ2-7; abundance: few; d_gene: NA
CDR3nt: TGTGCCAGCCTGAGACTGACAGGGAGGAACACTGAAGCTTTCTTT; CDR3aa: CASLRLTGRNTEAFF; v_gene: TRBV6-6; j_gene: TRBJ1-1; abundance: many; d_gene: TRBD1
CDR3nt: TGTGCCACCAGCAGGGGACTCTCGAAAGAGACCCAGTACTTC; CDR3aa: CATSRGLSKETQYF; v_gene: TRBV15; j_gene: TRBJ2-5; abundance: many; d_gene: NA
CDR3nt: TGTGCCAGCAGTTCCCGGAGAGGTTTCGGTGGCTACACCTTC; CDR3aa: CASSSRRGFGGYTF; v_gene: TRBV12-3/TRBV12-4; j_gene: TRBJ1-2; abundance: few; d_gene: NA
CDR3nt: TGCAGTGCTAGAGGGGGGAAAGATACGCAGTATTTT; CDR3aa: CSARGGKDTQYF; v_gene: TRBV20-1; j_gene: TRBJ2-3; abundance: many; d_gene: NA
CDR3nt: TGTGCCAGCAGGACCCCGGGCCCTACCGGTGGCTACACCTTC; CDR3aa: CASRTPGPTGGYTF; v_gene: TRBV6-5; j_gene: TRBJ1-2; abundance: many; d_gene: NA